This is a list of T cell receptor beta chains from one sample in a study of beta chain features in type 1 diabetes. This table comes from immunoSEQ multiplex PCR, and its TCRdb copy is limited to in-frame clones, with some not included. Counted here are hundreds of thousands of clones, about an eighth occurring once; the ten biggest clones make up about 0.02%. The material sequenced was naive CD4+ T cells from blood. The source of these receptors is a man in his late teens or twenties with type 1 diabetes. The CDR3 runs from the conserved cysteine through the conserved F or W. Each record gives: CDR3 DNA, CDR3 protein, J gene, V gene, clone size, D gene. D genes are given only for firm matches. Part of the rows lack a size; the others show once, few, many or a class for expanded clones.

CDR3nt: TGTGCCATCCAGATCTCCGGGGACACTGAAGCTTTCTTT
CDR3aa: CAIQISGDTEAFF
j_gene: TRBJ1-1
v_gene: TRBV11-3
abundance: .
d_gene: .

CDR3nt: TGCAGCGCCTCGGCTCCGGGACAGGGTCCCCATGGCTACACCTTC
CDR3aa: CSASAPGQGPHGYTF
j_gene: TRBJ1-2
v_gene: TRBV29-1
abundance: few
d_gene: TRBD1

CDR3nt: TGTGCCAGCAGCCCCTTAGCGGGGCGCGCCTCCTACGAGCAGTACTTC
CDR3aa: CASSPLAGRASYEQYF
j_gene: TRBJ2-7
v_gene: TRBV7-6
abundance: .
d_gene: TRBD2

CDR3nt: TGTGCCAGCAGCTTCCGCAGGGAGGAGACCCAGTACTTC
CDR3aa: CASSFRREETQYF
j_gene: TRBJ2-5
v_gene: TRBV7-3
abundance: few
d_gene: .

CDR3nt: TGTGCCACTTCCTCAGGGGAACAAGAGACCCAGTACTTC
CDR3aa: CATSSGEQETQYF
j_gene: TRBJ2-5
v_gene: TRBV4-2
abundance: .
d_gene: .

CDR3nt: TGTGCCAGCAGTCCCCCGGGACAGGGGGCGGGAGAGACCCAGTACTTC
CDR3aa: CASSPPGQGAGETQYF
j_gene: TRBJ2-5
v_gene: TRBV28
abundance: .
d_gene: TRBD1

CDR3nt: TGTGCCAGCAGCGTGTTCGACTCGGTCTCTGGGGCCAACGTCCTGACTTTC
CDR3aa: CASSVFDSVSGANVLTF
j_gene: TRBJ2-6
v_gene: TRBV9
abundance: .
d_gene: .

CDR3nt: TGTGCCAGCAGCTTTGGGACAGAAGAAGAGACCCAGTACTTC
CDR3aa: CASSFGTEEETQYF
j_gene: TRBJ2-5
v_gene: TRBV5-6
abundance: .
d_gene: TRBD1

CDR3nt: TGTGCCAGCAGCAGCCTAATACAGTATGAACACTGGGGTTTCTTT
CDR3aa: CASSSLIQYEHWGFF
j_gene: TRBJ1-1
v_gene: TRBV7-8
abundance: few
d_gene: .

CDR3nt: TGTGCCAGCAGTGTCGGCGACGGATACACTGAAGCTTTCTTT
CDR3aa: CASSVGDGYTEAFF
j_gene: TRBJ1-1
v_gene: TRBV6-1
abundance: .
d_gene: .

CDR3nt: TGTGCCAGCAGCTTACAGGGGGCGTTTGAGACCGGGGAGCTGTTTTTT
CDR3aa: CASSLQGAFETGELFF
j_gene: TRBJ2-2
v_gene: TRBV5-4
abundance: few
d_gene: TRBD1

CDR3nt: TGTGCCAGCAAAGGACACGTCTATGGCTACACCTTC
CDR3aa: CASKGHVYGYTF
j_gene: TRBJ1-2
v_gene: TRBV2
abundance: .
d_gene: .

CDR3nt: TGTGCCAGCAGCCGCGGGGGGGCGCAGAATGAGCAGTTCTTC
CDR3aa: CASSRGGAQNEQFF
j_gene: TRBJ2-1
v_gene: TRBV7-9
abundance: few
d_gene: TRBD2

CDR3nt: TGCGCCAGCAGTCAATCCTCATTAACCTGTCCCGGGACAGGGAACACTGAAGCTTTCTTT
CDR3aa: CASSQSSLTCPGTGNTEAFF
j_gene: TRBJ1-1
v_gene: TRBV23-1
abundance: .
d_gene: TRBD1

CDR3nt: TGTGCCAGCAGGGATCAAGAGACCCAGTACTTC
CDR3aa: CASRDQETQYF
j_gene: TRBJ2-5
v_gene: TRBV7-2
abundance: .
d_gene: .

CDR3nt: TGTGCCTGGACCTCGCCTGCCGGGGAGCTGTTTTTT
CDR3aa: CAWTSPAGELFF
j_gene: TRBJ2-2
v_gene: TRBV30
abundance: .
d_gene: .

CDR3nt: TGTGCCAGCAGCCCTGGGACGGCTAACTACGAGCAGTACTTC
CDR3aa: CASSPGTANYEQYF
j_gene: TRBJ2-7
v_gene: TRBV6-1
abundance: .
d_gene: .

CDR3nt: TGCGCCAGCAGTGAGGGGACAGATAGCAATCAGCCCCAGCATTTT
CDR3aa: CASSEGTDSNQPQHF
j_gene: TRBJ1-5
v_gene: TRBV10-2
abundance: .
d_gene: TRBD1

CDR3nt: TGTGCCTGGAGTGGCAGGAACTATCAGCCCCAGCATTTT
CDR3aa: CAWSGRNYQPQHF
j_gene: TRBJ1-5
v_gene: TRBV30
abundance: .
d_gene: .

CDR3nt: TGTGCCAGCAGCGTAGGGGACAGGGAAAAACTGTTTTTT
CDR3aa: CASSVGDREKLFF
j_gene: TRBJ1-4
v_gene: TRBV9
abundance: few
d_gene: TRBD1

CDR3nt: TGTGCCAGCAGCTTAGTCCCCTTCGGGACAGGGGTTGGCAATGAGCAGTTCTTC
CDR3aa: CASSLVPFGTGVGNEQFF
j_gene: TRBJ2-1
v_gene: TRBV7-3
abundance: .
d_gene: TRBD1

CDR3nt: TGTGCCAGCAGCTTAGAGTCTTGGGACATTCCCTCCTACGAGCAGTACTTC
CDR3aa: CASSLESWDIPSYEQYF
j_gene: TRBJ2-7
v_gene: TRBV7-9
abundance: .
d_gene: .

CDR3nt: TGTGCCAGCAGGATCTACCGGGACAGGAACACTGAAGCTTTCTTT
CDR3aa: CASRIYRDRNTEAFF
j_gene: TRBJ1-1
v_gene: TRBV7-2
abundance: few
d_gene: TRBD1

CDR3nt: TGTGCCATCAGTGGGCAGCTCTATAATTCACCCCTCCACTTT
CDR3aa: CAISGQLYNSPLHF
j_gene: TRBJ1-6
v_gene: TRBV10-3
abundance: .
d_gene: .

CDR3nt: TGTGCCAGCAGCTCGCCCTCACTAGCGGGGTACGAGCAGTACTTC
CDR3aa: CASSSPSLAGYEQYF
j_gene: TRBJ2-7
v_gene: TRBV11-2
abundance: few
d_gene: TRBD2

CDR3nt: TGTGCCAGCAGCCAGTTGAGAGCCCCAGGCAATGAGCAGTTCTTC
CDR3aa: CASSQLRAPGNEQFF
j_gene: TRBJ2-1
v_gene: TRBV5-6
abundance: few
d_gene: .

CDR3nt: TGTGCCAGCAGCTTTCTTAGGGGGCCACCCCTCCACTTT
CDR3aa: CASSFLRGPPLHF
j_gene: TRBJ1-6
v_gene: TRBV11-2
abundance: .
d_gene: TRBD1

CDR3nt: TGTGCCTGGAGGGGACTAGCGGGGGCCGGACCAGAGACCCAGTACTTC
CDR3aa: CAWRGLAGAGPETQYF
j_gene: TRBJ2-5
v_gene: TRBV30
abundance: few
d_gene: TRBD2